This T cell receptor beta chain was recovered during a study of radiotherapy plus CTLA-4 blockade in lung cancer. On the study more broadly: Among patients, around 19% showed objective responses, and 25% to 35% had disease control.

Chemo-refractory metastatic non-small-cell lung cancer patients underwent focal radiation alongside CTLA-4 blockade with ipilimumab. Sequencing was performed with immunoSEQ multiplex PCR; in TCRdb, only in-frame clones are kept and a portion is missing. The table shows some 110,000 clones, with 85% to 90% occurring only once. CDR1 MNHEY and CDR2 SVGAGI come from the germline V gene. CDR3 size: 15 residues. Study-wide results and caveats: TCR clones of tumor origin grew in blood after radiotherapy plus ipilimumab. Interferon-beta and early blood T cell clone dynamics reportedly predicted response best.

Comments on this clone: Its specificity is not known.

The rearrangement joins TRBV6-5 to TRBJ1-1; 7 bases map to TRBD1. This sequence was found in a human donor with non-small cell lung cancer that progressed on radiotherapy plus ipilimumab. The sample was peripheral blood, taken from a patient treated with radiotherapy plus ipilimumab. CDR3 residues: CEVSPSQGRVSEAFF. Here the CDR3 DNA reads TGTGAGGTTTCCCCTTCACAGGGGAGAGTCTCTGAAGCTTTCTTT.